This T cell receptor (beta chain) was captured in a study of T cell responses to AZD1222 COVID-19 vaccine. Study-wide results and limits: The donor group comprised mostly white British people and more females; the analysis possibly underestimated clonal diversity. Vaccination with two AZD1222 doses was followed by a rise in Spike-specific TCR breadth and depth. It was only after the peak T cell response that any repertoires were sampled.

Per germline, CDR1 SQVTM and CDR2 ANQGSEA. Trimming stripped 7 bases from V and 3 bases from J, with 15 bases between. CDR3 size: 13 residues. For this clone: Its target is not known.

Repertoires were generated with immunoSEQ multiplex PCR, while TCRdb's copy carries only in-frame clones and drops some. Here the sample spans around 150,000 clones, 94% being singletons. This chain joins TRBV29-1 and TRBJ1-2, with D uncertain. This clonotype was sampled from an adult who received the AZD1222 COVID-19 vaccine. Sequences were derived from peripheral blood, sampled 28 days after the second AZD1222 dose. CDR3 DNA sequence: TGCAGCGCCCCTGGCAGGCCTTACTATGGCTACACCTTC. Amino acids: CSAPGRPYYGYTF.